Below are 25 T cell receptor beta chains sequenced from a single sample in a study of T cells in Graves' hyperthyroidism and ophthalmopathy. It was RNA transcripts that yielded the amplified TCR beta CDR3 regions. Primed by the HTBI set, a first-round RT-PCR was run on the TCR CDR3. TCRdb independently ran MiXCR on the multiplex PCR reads; one entry per CDR3 protein. The data contain hundreds of thousands of distinct CDR3 sequences, under 20% of them singletons. The source material was blood. These receptors were collected from a woman in her forties or fifties with Graves' hyperthyroidism that later progressed to Graves' ophthalmopathy.

CDR3 sequence reads: CASIRTGLNTEAFF. As DNA, the CDR3 is TGTGCCAGTATCCGGACAGGGCTGAACACTGAAGCTTTCTTT. The chain joins TRBV19 to TRBJ1-1; 8 bases are a match to TRBD1. Germline V gene sequence: CDR1 LNHDA, CDR2 SQIVND (reference sequence). The V and J ends lost 7 bases and 0 bases, in that order; junction bases with no gene match: 4. The CDR3 length is 14 residues. The full variable domain, with the rest looked up from reference TRBV19 and TRBJ1-1, is DGGITQSPKYLFRKEGQNVTLSCEQNLNHDAMYWYRQDPGQGLRLIYYSQIVNDFQKGDIAEGYSVSREKKESFPLTVTSAQKNPTAFYLCASIRTGLNTEAFFGQGTRLTVV.

This sequence joins TRBV5-1 and TRBJ2-5; 12 bases fit TRBD1. The CDR3 runs 15 residues. CDR1 is SGHRS, CDR2 YFSETQ, per germline. The J segment lost 7 bases and the V segment lost 4 bases, leaving 8 bases of the junction unmatched. Here the CDR3 DNA reads TGCGCCAGCAGCCGGGGACAGGGGGCGCCTGCGACCCAGTACTTC. Translating gives CASSRGQGAPATQYF.

On this clonotype: A much larger clone lies one base from this, so it may be a read error. This sequence joins TRBV5-1 and TRBJ2-5, with TRBD1 matching over 7 bases. The CDR3 runs to 15 residues. The germline CDR1 and CDR2 sequences are SGHRS and YFSETQ. CDR3 nucleotide sequence: TGTGCCAGCAGCCCCCATGACAGGGCCGGTGAGACCCAGTACTTC. Amino acid sequence: CASSPHDRAGETQYF.

This chain connects TRBV7-2 to TRBJ2-3; 8 bases line up with TRBD2. The ends lost 1 base at V and 2 bases at J; junction bases unmatched: 8. The CDR3 is 17 residues long. CDR1 and CDR2 from the germline V gene are SGHTA and FQGNSA. The CDR3 here is CASSLDLAGPSTDTQYF. DNA of the CDR3: TGTGCCAGCAGCTTAGACCTAGCGGGTCCCTCCACAGATACGCAGTATTTT.

V is TRBV29-1 and J is TRBJ1-1; no firm D call. The V end was cut by 6 bases, the J end by 3 bases, with 11 bases between. The CDR3 is 12 residues long. Germline assignment: CDR1 SQVTM and CDR2 ANQGSEA. CDR3 sequence reads: CSVRGLDTEAFF. The CDR3 DNA is TGCAGCGTACGAGGCCTCGACACTGAAGCTTTCTTT. The whole variable domain, filled in from reference TRBV29-1 and TRBJ1-1, reads SAVISQKPSRDICQRGTSLTIQCQVDSQVTMMFWYRQQPGQSLTLIATANQGSEATYESGFVIDKFPISRPNLTFSTLTVSNMSPEDSSIYLCSVRGLDTEAFFGQGTRLTVV.

In its sample, this clonotype was seen many times. The gene calls are TRBV20-1 and TRBJ1-1; 8 bases are a match to TRBD1. Trimming at V came to 1 base and at J to 1 base, leaving 5 bases not matched to a gene. The CDR3 totals 15 residues. CDR1 DFQATT and CDR2 SNEGSKA come from the germline V gene (reference sequence). The CDR3 sequence is CSARATGTGNTEAFF. As DNA, the CDR3 is TGCAGTGCTAGAGCCACCGGGACAGGGAACACTGAAGCTTTCTTT.

This clonotype was seen a few times. The chain couples TRBV27 to TRBJ2-1; a weak D match, TRBD2 (6 bases). Germline V gives CDR1 MNHEY, CDR2 SMNVEV (reference sequence). The CDR3 extends over 13 amino acids. V lost 6 bases to trimming and J lost 5 bases, with 11 bases between them. The CDR3, as DNA: TGTGCCAGCAGGGCTAGCGCTGACAATGAGCAGTTCTTC. Its protein is CASRASADNEQFF.

J is TRBJ1-4 and V is TRBV12-3 or TRBV12-4; 7 nucleotides agree with TRBD1. J lost 4 bases, V lost 5 bases, and 7 bases had no gene match. The CDR3 length is 15 residues. This CDR3 reads CASSRTGSSNEKLFF. CDR3 nucleotides: TGTGCCAGCAGTCGGACAGGTTCGAGTAATGAAAAACTGTTTTTT.

This clonotype was detected many times. V usage is TRBV3-1 and J usage is TRBJ1-5; D uncertain. The germline V and J ends were trimmed by 0 bases and 2 bases, with 5 bases remaining between them. This CDR3 comprises 14 residues. Germline values: CDR1 LGHDT, CDR2 YNNKEL (reference sequence). The DNA for the CDR3 is TGTGCCAGCAGCCAAGATTACGGCAATCAGCCCCAGCATTTT. Translating it yields CASSQDYGNQPQHF.

This clonotype was recorded a few times. V and J are TRBV20-1 and TRBJ2-2; 10 nucleotides line up with TRBD1. The CDR3 loop spans 15 amino acids. Per germline, CDR1 DFQATT and CDR2 SNEGSKA (reference sequence). The junction had 2 bases not matched to a gene; V was cut back by 1 base and J by 3 bases. The CDR3 DNA follows: TGCAGTGCTAGAGCGACAGGGGGCGACACCGGGGAGCTGTTTTTT. This encodes CSARATGGDTGELFF.

This clonotype turned up a few times. A read error may produce the germline difference seen at one junction end. The chain joins TRBV7-7 to TRBJ1-4, with 9 bases identical to TRBD1. The germline V gene encodes CDR1 SSHAT and CDR2 FNYEAQ (reference sequence). The CDR3 length is 15 residues. CDR3 sequence: CASSRTGGENEKLFF. CDR3 DNA sequence: TGTGCTAGCAGCCGAACAGGGGGCGAAAATGAAAAACTGTTTTTT.

This clonotype was found many times. This sequence joins TRBV6-1 and TRBJ1-5, with no clear D. The CDR3 totals 11 residues. CDR1 is MNHNS and CDR2 is SASEGT in the germline V gene. V lost 6 bases, J lost 1 base, and 1 base lay in between. The CDR3 DNA follows: TGTGCCAGCAGGAGCAATCAGCCCCAGCATTTT. Its protein is CASRSNQPQHF.

Details on this clonotype: A much larger clone differs from this one at a single base, so this may be a read error. The chain carries TRBV3-1 and TRBJ1-5, with TRBD1 matching 7 bases. The V gene's germline CDR1 is LGHDT and CDR2 YNNKEL (reference sequence). The CDR3 totals 14 residues. The CDR3 sequence: CASSQDSAGQPRHF. DNA for the CDR3: TGTGCCAGCAGCCAAGATTCGGCGGGACAGCCCCGGCATTTT.

This clonotype was seen ten or more times. The V and J genes are TRBV5-1 and TRBJ2-1; TRBD2 agrees at 12 bases. This CDR3 is built from 15 residues. Germline assignment: CDR1 SGHRS and CDR2 YFSETQ. Losses at the gene ends were 4 bases for V and 6 bases for J; bases not matched to a gene: 5. The DNA for the CDR3 is TGCGCCAGCAGCAAACTAGCGGGGGGTCCCAATGAGCAGTTCTTC. Translation gives CASSKLAGGPNEQFF. Variable domain in full (rest from reference TRBV5-1 and TRBJ2-1): KAGVTQTPRYLIKTRGQQVTLSCSPISGHRSVSWYQQTPGQGLQFLFEYFSETQRNKGNFPGRFSGRQFSNSRSEMNVSTLELGDSALYLCASSKLAGGPNEQFFGPGTRLTVL.

This clonotype was detected many times. The chain joins TRBV12-3 or TRBV12-4 to TRBJ2-3; D not certain. V was pared by 6 bases and J by 6 bases, with 10 bases between. The CDR3 loop spans 12 amino acids. CDR3 amino acids: CASRQSSDTQYF. CDR3 nucleotides: TGTGCCAGCAGGCAATCGTCGGATACGCAGTATTTT.

This clonotype was seen repeatedly, ten times or more. The V and J genes are TRBV12-3 or TRBV12-4 and TRBJ1-1; no clear D. The CDR3 loop spans 15 amino acids. V dropped 6 bases and J dropped 0 bases, with 14 bases sitting between them. The CDR3 sequence is CASSYPEFMNTEAFF. Here the CDR3 DNA reads TGTGCCAGCAGCTATCCGGAATTCATGAACACTGAAGCTTTCTTT.

The chain uses TRBV30 and TRBJ2-5; TRBD1 matches at 8 bases. V dropped 2 bases and J dropped 0; count of bases not matched to a gene: 5. The CDR3 runs 15 residues. Germline CDR1 and CDR2: GTSNPN and SVGIG (reference sequence). The CDR3, as DNA: TGTGCCTGGAGTCGGAACAGGGGGTACCAAGAGACCCAGTACTTC. This translates into CAWSRNRGYQETQYF. Full variable domain (remainder filled in from reference TRBV30 and TRBJ2-5): SQTIHQWPATLVQPVGSPLSLECTVEGTSNPNLYWYRQAAGRGLQLLFYSVGIGQISSEVPQNLSASRPQDRQFILSSKKLLLSDSGFYLCAWSRNRGYQETQYFGPGTRLLVL.

This clonotype appeared a few times. The chain is built from TRBV13 and TRBJ1-4; the D is unclear. CDR3 length: 16 amino acids. V dropped 3 bases and J dropped 4 bases, with 15 bases sitting between them. CDR1 is PRHDT, CDR2 FYEKMQ, per germline (reference sequence). The CDR3 here is CASSFQPGFGNEKLFF. CDR3 in DNA: TGTGCCAGCAGCTTCCAACCGGGATTCGGTAATGAAAAACTGTTTTTT.

The table lists this clonotype with a few counts. V usage is TRBV5-8 and J usage is TRBJ1-2, with TRBD1 as a possible D gene (6 bases). The germline V gene encodes CDR1 SGHTS and CDR2 YDEGEE. This CDR3 has 16 amino acids. Trimming removed 4 bases from V and 3 bases from J, with 19 bases in between. The DNA of the CDR3 is TGTGCCAGCAGCATTGACGGGGGCAGGGGATACTATGGCTACACCTTC. The encoded protein is CASSIDGGRGYYGYTF. The whole variable domain, remainder taken from reference TRBV5-8 and TRBJ1-2, is EAGVTQSPTHLIKTRGQQATLRCSPISGHTSVYWYQQALGLGLQFLLWYDEGEERNRGNFPPRFSGRQFPNYSSELNVNALELEDSALYLCASSIDGGRGYYGYTFGSGTRLTVV.

The genes are TRBV3-1 and TRBJ2-4; a possible D gene is TRBD2 (6 bases). Germline-derived CDR1 and CDR2 are LGHDT and YNNKEL (reference sequence). Between the trimmed V and J ends, which lost 3 bases and 0 bases, there was a span of 12 bases. CDR3 length: 16 amino acids. CDR3 region: CASSQSGGRAKNIQYF. The CDR3, as DNA: TGTGCCAGCAGCCAGAGTGGAGGGCGAGCCAAAAACATTCAGTACTTC.

The J gene is TRBJ1-3, the V gene TRBV7-9; D is unresolved. Germline lookup yields CDR1 SEHNR and CDR2 FQNEAQ (reference sequence). CDR3 size: 14 residues. V gave up 0 bases and J gave up 8 bases, with 11 bases separating them. This CDR3 reads CASSLAVAGDTIYF. In DNA, the CDR3 is TGTGCCAGCAGCTTAGCTGTTGCTGGTGACACCATATATTTT.

This clonotype was counted between two and nine times. The chain has TRBV5-4 and TRBJ2-3; 9 bases map to TRBD1. Germline CDR1 is SGHNT and CDR2 is YYREEE (reference sequence). The ends lost 2 bases at V and 5 bases at J; junction bases unmatched: 3. The CDR3 contains 14 residues. CDR3 DNA sequence: TGTGCCAGCAGCTTAGGGGACAGGGTAGATACGCAGTATTTT. This gives the protein CASSLGDRVDTQYF.

This clonotype turned up a few times. The DNA for the CDR3 is TGTGCCAGCAGTGGGGCCCTGGATTGGGCTAACTATGGCTACACCTTC. The encoded protein is CASSGALDWANYGYTF. The chain has TRBV12-3 or TRBV12-4 and TRBJ1-2; maybe TRBD1 (5 bases). This CDR3 has 16 residues. V lost 5 bases and J lost 0, with 16 bases in between.

This clonotype was seen more than once but under ten times. The chain links TRBV19 to TRBJ1-1, with D possibly being TRBD1 (6 bases). V lost 4 bases to trimming and J lost 1 base, with 16 bases between them. This CDR3 contains 16 residues. Germline values: CDR1 LNHDA, CDR2 SQIVND (reference sequence). CDR3 coding DNA: TGTGCCAGTAGTACCCTGGGGGGGGCTTCGAACACTGAAGCTTTCTTT. Translated: CASSTLGGASNTEAFF.

The rearrangement joins TRBV15 to TRBJ2-2, with a tentative D call TRBD2 (5 bases). Trimming removed 0 bases at V and 9 bases at J, with 14 bases between. CDR3 length: 15 residues. Germline CDR1 is LNHNV and CDR2 is YYDKDF (reference sequence). This CDR3 reads CATSRDRGMGRELFF. The CDR3 bases are TGTGCCACCAGCAGAGATCGAGGGATGGGCCGGGAGCTGTTTTTT.